This T cell receptor (beta chain) was recovered during a study of shared clonotypes between healthy human individuals. Notes on the study in general: The study found approximately 5% of naive CD4 clonotypes shared across four donors. It was anticipated that sequencing depth would influence how many clonotypes donors shared.

The germline gives CDR1 SGHVS, CDR2 FQNEAQ. V was pared by 5 bases and J by 1 base, with 27 bases between. The CDR3 consists of 20 residues. TCRdb keeps only in-frame clones here, not all; method: immunoSEQ multiplex PCR. The data show under 750,000 clones, with approximately 77% seen just once and under 2% held by the top ten. The sample holds a few counts of this clone. Its specificity is unknown. The specimen sequenced was memory CD4+ T cells sorted from blood. Indicated subset: CD45RA-negative fraction. V usage is TRBV7-8 and J usage is TRBJ1-5; tentative D call: TRBD1 (5 bases). The clonotype comes from a woman in her 30s in good health. CDR3 bases: TGTGCCAGCAGCCGAGCGGGACTCCGCTGGGATTTCGGCAGCAATCAGCCCCAGCATTTT. Its translation is CASSRAGLRWDFGSNQPQHF.